This TCR beta chain was captured in a study of blood T cell repertoires in COVID-19. At the level of the study: Acute and convalescent COVID-19 samples came from the United States, Italy and Spain. Sample material is recorded as cDNA or gDNA derived from T cells, B-cell-depleted T cells, or PBMCs.

The CDR3 has 16 amino acids. How the authors handled the data: Reference gene primer amplification gave nucleated cell count estimates. Assay: immunoSEQ multiplex PCR; the TCRdb copy retains only in-frame clones and omits some. V, J and clone size reflect that table, while D and trimming were determined from the DNA. The sample gives about 71,000 clones, roughly 90% of which show up once; 0.77% is in the top ten. This clonotype was sampled from a woman aged 80 or over with acute or convalescent COVID-19. What was sequenced was peripheral blood. This sequence joins TRBV21-1 and TRBJ1-2; TRBD1 was called by the table and not checked on the DNA. TRBV21-1 is assigned pseudogene status. CDR3 amino acids: CASSKQVQGANYGYTF. As DNA, the CDR3 is TGTGCCAGCAGCAAACAAGTGCAGGGGGCTAACTATGGCTACACCTTC.